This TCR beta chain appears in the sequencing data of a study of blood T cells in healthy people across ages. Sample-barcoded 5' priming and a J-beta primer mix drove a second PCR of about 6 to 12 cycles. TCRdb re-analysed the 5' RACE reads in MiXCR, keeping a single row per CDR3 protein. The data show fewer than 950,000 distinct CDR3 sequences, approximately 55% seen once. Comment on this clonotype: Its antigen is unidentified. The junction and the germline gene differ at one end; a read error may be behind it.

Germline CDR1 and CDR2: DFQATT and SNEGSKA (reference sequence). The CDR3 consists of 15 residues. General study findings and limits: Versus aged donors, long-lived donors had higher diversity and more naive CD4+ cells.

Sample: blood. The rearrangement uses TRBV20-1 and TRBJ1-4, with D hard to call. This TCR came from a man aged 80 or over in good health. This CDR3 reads CSATGSESTNGKLFF. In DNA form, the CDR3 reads TGCAGTGCTACCGGATCGGAATCAACTAATGGAAAACTGTTTTTT.